Reported below is one T cell receptor (beta chain). The V end lost 3 bases, the J end lost 9 bases, and 14 bases lay between the germline ends. Looked up from germline, CDR1 is SGHNT and CDR2 is YENEEA. The CDR3 length is 13 residues. The data were obtained in a study of cytomegalovirus exposure and HLA in healthy donors. The method was immunoSEQ multiplex PCR; TCRdb's version includes in-frame clones alone and lacks a portion of them. The data contain 50,000 or so clones, around 90% of them singletons. Input material: PBMCs. This clonotype was obtained from a woman younger than 30 in good health and CMV-seropositive. The chain uses TRBV11-3 and TRBJ2-5; no reliable D call. The CDR3 region is CASSFGPLYPQYF. The CDR3 DNA reads TGTGCCAGCAGCTTTGGCCCTCTTTATCCCCAGTACTTC.